This T cell receptor (beta chain) was sequenced for a study of T cell repertoires in cytomegalovirus infection. Study-wide context: Evidence of both CMV infection and a matching HLA type came from public TCR beta signatures. Study-level findings and limits: HLA-C-restricted CMV-specific TCR beta clonotypes were dominant in the ex vivo response.

Points on this clonotype: The target antigen is unknown.

TCRdb re-called the reads through MiXCR, storing one row per CDR3 protein. The sample gives just under 300,000 distinct CDR3 sequences, about a tenth of which show up once; around 2.5% is in the top ten. J gave up 9 bases and V 0 bases, and 6 bases lay outside the gene matches. Looked up from germline, CDR1 is SGHAT and CDR2 is FQNNGV. The CDR3 covers 16 residues. This rearrangement joins TRBV11-2 to TRBJ2-1, with TRBD2 matching 12 bases. This TCR was recovered from a human donor in good health (CMV status not recorded). Some clones in this sample may be carry-over from other donors' samples. The sample comprised PBMCs. As DNA, the CDR3 is TGTGCCAGCAGCTTAGAGGCTAGCGGGAGGGCGGGTGAGCAGTTCTTC. Translation: CASSLEASGRAGEQFF.